The TCR beta chain described here comes from a study of OX40 agonist ivuxolimab in advanced cancers. Study-wide context: Dose-escalation cases comprised hepatocellular carcinoma, melanoma, renal cell or head and neck cancer.

Repertoires were generated with immunoSEQ multiplex PCR, while TCRdb's copy carries only in-frame clones and drops some. The sample shows about 46,000 clones, over 65% of them seen only once. Germline trimming cut 5 bases from V and 2 bases from J; bases unmatched to any gene: 8. The CDR3 consists of 15 residues. Germline values: CDR1 PRHDT, CDR2 FYEKMQ (reference sequence). This clone was detected once. The V gene is TRBV13, the J gene TRBJ2-7, with 8 bases that match TRBD1. The source is an adult with an advanced solid tumor such as melanoma, head and neck, liver or kidney cancer. Specimen: CD4+ or CD8+ T cells sorted from blood, collected in a trial of the OX40 agonist ivuxolimab. The CDR3 sequence: CASSPWAGGAYEQYF. CDR3 DNA sequence: TGTGCCAGCAGCCCTTGGGCAGGGGGCGCCTACGAGCAGTACTTC.